The clone carrying this T cell receptor beta chain was found a few times. The CDR3 sequence is 14 residues long. Unmatched junction bases numbered 4, after V lost 0 bases and J lost 7 bases. CDR1 is MNHEY, CDR2 SVGAGI, per germline. This sample is drawn from a study of T cell changes during pregnancy in multiple sclerosis. Assay used: immunoSEQ multiplex PCR; TCRdb lists only in-frame clones, some missing. The profile shows 35,000 to 45,000 clones, roughly nine tenths of them singletons. The source is a female donor with multiple sclerosis, enrolled in a pregnancy study. The chain links TRBV6-5 to TRBJ2-5, with 8 bases that match TRBD2. The sample was CD8+ T cells from peripheral blood mononuclear cells, taken in the first trimester of pregnancy. The CDR3 nucleotides read TGTGCCAGCAGTTACTCGGCGGGGGGTGGGACCCAGTACTTC. Protein product: CASSYSAGGGTQYF.